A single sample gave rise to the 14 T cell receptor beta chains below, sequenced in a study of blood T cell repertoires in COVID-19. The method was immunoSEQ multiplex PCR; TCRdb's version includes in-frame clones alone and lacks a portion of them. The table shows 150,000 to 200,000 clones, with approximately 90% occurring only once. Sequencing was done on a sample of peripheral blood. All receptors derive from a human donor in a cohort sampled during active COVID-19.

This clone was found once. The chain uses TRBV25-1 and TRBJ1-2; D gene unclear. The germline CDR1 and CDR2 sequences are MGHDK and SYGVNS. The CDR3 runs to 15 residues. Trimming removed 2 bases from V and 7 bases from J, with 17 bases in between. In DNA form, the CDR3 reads TGTGCCAGCAGTGAAACGGCCAGGAAAGGAATTGGCTACACCTTC. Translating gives CASSETARKGIGYTF.

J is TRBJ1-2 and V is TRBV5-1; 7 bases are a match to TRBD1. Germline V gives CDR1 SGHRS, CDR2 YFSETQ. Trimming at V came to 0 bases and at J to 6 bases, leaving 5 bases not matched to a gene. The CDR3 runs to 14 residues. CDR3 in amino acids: CASSLGGTENGYTF. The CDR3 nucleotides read TGCGCCAGCAGCTTGGGTGGGACAGAGAATGGCTACACCTTC.

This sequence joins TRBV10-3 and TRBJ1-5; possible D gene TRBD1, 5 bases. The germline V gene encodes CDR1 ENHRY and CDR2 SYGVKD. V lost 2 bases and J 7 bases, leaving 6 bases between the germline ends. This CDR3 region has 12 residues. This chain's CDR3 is CAISEGGQPQHF. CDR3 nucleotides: TGTGCCATCAGTGAGGGGGGGCAGCCCCAGCATTTT.

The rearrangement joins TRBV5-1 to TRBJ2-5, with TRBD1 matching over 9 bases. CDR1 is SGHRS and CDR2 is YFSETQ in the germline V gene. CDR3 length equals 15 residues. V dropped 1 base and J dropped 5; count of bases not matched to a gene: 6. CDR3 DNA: TGCGCCAGCAGCTTGTACGACAGGGGGAGGGAGACCCAGTACTTC. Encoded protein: CASSLYDRGRETQYF. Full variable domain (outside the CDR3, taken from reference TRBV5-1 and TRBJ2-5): KAGVTQTPRYLIKTRGQQVTLSCSPISGHRSVSWYQQTPGQGLQFLFEYFSETQRNKGNFPGRFSGRQFSNSRSEMNVSTLELGDSALYLCASSLYDRGRETQYFGPGTRLLVL.

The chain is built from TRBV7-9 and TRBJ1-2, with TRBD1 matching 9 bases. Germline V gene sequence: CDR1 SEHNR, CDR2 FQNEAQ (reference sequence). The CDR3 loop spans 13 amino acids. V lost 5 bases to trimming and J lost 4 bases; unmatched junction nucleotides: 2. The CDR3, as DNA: TGTGCCAGCAGCCTGGACAGGGGCTATGGCTACACCTTC. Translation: CASSLDRGYGYTF.

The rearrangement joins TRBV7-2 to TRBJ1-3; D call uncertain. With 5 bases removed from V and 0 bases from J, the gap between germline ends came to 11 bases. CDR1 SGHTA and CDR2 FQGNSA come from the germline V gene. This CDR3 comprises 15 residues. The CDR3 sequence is CASSQSGVSGNTIYF. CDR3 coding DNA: TGTGCCAGCAGCCAGAGCGGGGTCTCTGGAAACACCATATATTTT.

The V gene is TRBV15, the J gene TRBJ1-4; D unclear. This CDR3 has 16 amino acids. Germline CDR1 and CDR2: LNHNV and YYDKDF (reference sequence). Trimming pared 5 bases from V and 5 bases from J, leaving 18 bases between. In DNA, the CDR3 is TGTGCCACCAGCTTAAACCCCGGGATGACGAATGAAAAACTGTTTTTT. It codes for CATSLNPGMTNEKLFF.

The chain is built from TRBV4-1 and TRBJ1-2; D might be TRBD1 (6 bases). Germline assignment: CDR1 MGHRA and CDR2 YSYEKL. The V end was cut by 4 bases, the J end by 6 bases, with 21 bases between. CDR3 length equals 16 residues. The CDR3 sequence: CASSPQLGQGPDGYTF. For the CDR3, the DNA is TGCGCCAGCAGCCCCCAACTTGGGCAGGGGCCGGATGGCTACACCTTC.

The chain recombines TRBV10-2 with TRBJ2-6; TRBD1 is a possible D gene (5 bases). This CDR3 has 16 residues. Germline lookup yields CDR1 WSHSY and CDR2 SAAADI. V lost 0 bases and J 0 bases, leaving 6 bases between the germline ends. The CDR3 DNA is TGCGCCAGCAGTGAGTCAGGACACTCTGGGGCCAACGTCCTGACTTTC. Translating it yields CASSESGHSGANVLTF.

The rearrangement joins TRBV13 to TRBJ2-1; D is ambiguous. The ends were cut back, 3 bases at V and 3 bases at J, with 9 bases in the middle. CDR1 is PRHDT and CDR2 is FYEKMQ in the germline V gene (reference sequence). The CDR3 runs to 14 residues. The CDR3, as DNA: TGTGCCAGCAGCTTGCCGAGCGTCTACAATGAGCAGTTCTTC. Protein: CASSLPSVYNEQFF.

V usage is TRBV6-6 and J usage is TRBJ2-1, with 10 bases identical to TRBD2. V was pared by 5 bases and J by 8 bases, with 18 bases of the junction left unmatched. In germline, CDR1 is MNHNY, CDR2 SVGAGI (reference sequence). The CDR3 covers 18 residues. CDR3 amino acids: CASSLTEKRGGALDEQFF. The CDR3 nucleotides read TGTGCCAGCAGTCTGACGGAAAAGCGGGGGGGCGCGTTGGATGAGCAGTTCTTC.

CDR3 in DNA: TGTGCCAGCAGCTCCCGGACAGGGTGGAGAGGTACTGAAGCTTTCTTT. It codes for CASSSRTGWRGTEAFF. The gene calls are TRBV7-2 and TRBJ1-1; 8 bases map to TRBD1. The CDR3 contains 16 residues. V lost 4 bases to trimming and J lost 5 bases; unmatched junction nucleotides: 12. CDR1 and CDR2 (germline): SGHTA, FQGNSA. Variable domain in full (rest from reference TRBV7-2 and TRBJ1-1): GAGVSQSPSNKVTEKGKDVELRCDPISGHTALYWYRQSLGQGLEFLIYFQGNSAPDKSGLPSDRFSAERTGGSVSTLTIQRTQQEDSAVYLCASSSRTGWRGTEAFFGQGTRLTVV.

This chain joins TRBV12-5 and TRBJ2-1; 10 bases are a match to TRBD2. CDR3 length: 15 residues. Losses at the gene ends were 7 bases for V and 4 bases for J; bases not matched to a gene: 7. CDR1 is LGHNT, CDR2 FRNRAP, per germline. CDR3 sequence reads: CASALGTSAYNEQFF. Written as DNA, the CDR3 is TGTGCTAGTGCCTTGGGGACTAGCGCTTACAATGAGCAGTTCTTC.

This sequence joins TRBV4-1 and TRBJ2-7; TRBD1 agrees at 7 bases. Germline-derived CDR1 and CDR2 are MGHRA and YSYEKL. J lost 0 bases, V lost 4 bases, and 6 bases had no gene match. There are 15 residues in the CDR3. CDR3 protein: CASSRGTANSYEQYF. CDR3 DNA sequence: TGCGCCAGCAGCCGAGGGACAGCTAACTCCTACGAGCAGTACTTC.